Sequencing of this TCR beta chain was carried out in a study of Tregs in tolerant kidney transplant recipients. This clone is a singleton in its sample. Its target is unknown. Clones were read by immunoSEQ multiplex PCR, and TCRdb kept only the in-frame ones, dropping some. The data show some 80,000 clones, approximately 98% seen once. Study-level findings and limits: Antigen-driven expansion was suggested because donor-specific Tregs expanded more than all Tregs in tolerant patients. The most relevant donor-specific Treg TCRbeta repertoire apparently came from expansion with activated donor B cells. Validation in larger populations is needed because few patients were studied.

Unstimulated regulatory T cells (CD4+CD25+CD127-), CD4+CD25- non-regulatory cells, CD4 and CD8 cells were FACS-sorted from thawed PBMCs. Germline V lookup: CDR1 GTSNPN, CDR2 SVGIG (reference sequence). The V and J ends lost 2 bases and 3 bases, in that order; junction bases with no gene match: 4. The CDR3 is 14 amino acids. This sequence was found in a human donor who received a combined kidney and bone marrow transplant. V and J are TRBV30 and TRBJ1-5, with 7 bases fitting TRBD1. This specimen was CD4+ T cells from blood, taken before the transplant. CDR3 in amino acids: CAWSQGEYNQPQHF. CDR3 nucleotides: TGTGCCTGGAGTCAGGGGGAGTACAATCAGCCCCAGCATTTT.